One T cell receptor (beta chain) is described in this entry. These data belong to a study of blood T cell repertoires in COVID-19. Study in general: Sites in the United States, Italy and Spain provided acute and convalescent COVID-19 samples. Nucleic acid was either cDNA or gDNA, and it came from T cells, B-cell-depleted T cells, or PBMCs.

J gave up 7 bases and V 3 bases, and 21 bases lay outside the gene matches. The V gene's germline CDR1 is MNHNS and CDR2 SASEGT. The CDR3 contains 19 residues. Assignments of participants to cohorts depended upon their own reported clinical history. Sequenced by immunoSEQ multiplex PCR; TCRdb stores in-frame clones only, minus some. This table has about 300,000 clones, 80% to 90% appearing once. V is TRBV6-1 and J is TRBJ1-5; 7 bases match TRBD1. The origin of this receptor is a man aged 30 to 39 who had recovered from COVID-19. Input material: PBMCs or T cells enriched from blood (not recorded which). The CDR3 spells CASSDLVVTTGSLRQPQHF. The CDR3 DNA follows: TGTGCCAGCAGTGACCTGGTTGTAACGACAGGGAGCCTCAGGCAGCCCCAGCATTTT.